The 21 T cell receptor beta chains given below trace back to one sample, sequenced in a study of OX40 agonist ivuxolimab in advanced cancers. Assay: immunoSEQ multiplex PCR; the TCRdb copy retains only in-frame clones and omits some. The repertoire includes fewer than 50,000 clones, about 89% of them detected once, and less than 20% sits in the top ten. Here the sequenced sample was CD4+ or CD8+ T cells sorted from blood, taken in a trial of the OX40 agonist ivuxolimab. Receptor source: an adult with an advanced solid tumor such as melanoma, head and neck, liver or kidney cancer.

This chain links TRBV9 with TRBJ2-7, with 10 positions matching TRBD1. V trimming: 3 bases; J trimming: 4 bases; junction bases outside the gene matches: 7. Germline-derived CDR1 and CDR2 are SGDLS and YYNGEE. The CDR3 covers 15 residues. The CDR3 loop is CASSAGRDRGYEQYF. The CDR3 DNA sequence: TGTGCCAGCAGCGCGGGCCGGGACAGGGGTTACGAGCAGTACTTC.

This rearrangement joins TRBV6-5 to TRBJ1-3; 8 nucleotides match TRBD1. Per germline, CDR1 MNHEY and CDR2 SVGAGI. The CDR3 runs to 14 residues. The junction had 11 bases not matched to a gene; V was cut back by 8 bases and J by 8 bases. Here the CDR3 reads CASVSQGARDTIYF. In DNA form, the CDR3 reads TGTGCCAGCGTCAGCCAGGGGGCGCGGGACACCATATATTTT.

V and J are TRBV7-9 and TRBJ1-3, with D tentatively TRBD1 (6 bases). V was shortened by 4 bases and J by 0 bases, with 16 bases between the two germline ends. Germline CDR1 reads SEHNR; CDR2 reads FQNEAQ (reference sequence). The CDR3 runs 17 residues. This chain's CDR3 is CASSSRTDLSSGNTIYF. CDR3 bases: TGTGCCAGCAGCTCCCGGACAGATTTAAGCTCTGGAAACACCATATATTTT.

The V call is TRBV10-2, the J call TRBJ2-1; 11 nucleotides align to TRBD1. CDR3 length: 15 amino acids. V dropped 3 bases and J dropped 7; count of bases not matched to a gene: 5. Per germline, CDR1 WSHSY and CDR2 SAAADI. The CDR3 bases are TGCGCCAGCAGTGAAAGGACAGGGGGCTCGAATGAGCAGTTCTTC. Protein product: CASSERTGGSNEQFF.

Of note for this clone: Relative to the germline gene, one junction end is altered; a read error may explain this. V is TRBV9 and J is TRBJ2-3, with no clear D. The CDR3 runs 14 residues. CDR1 is SGDLS and CDR2 is YYNGEE in the germline V gene. The CDR3 DNA sequence: TGTGCCAGCAGCGTAGGGCAGATTCCAGATTCGCAGTATTTT. Amino acid sequence: CASSVGQIPDSQYF.

This rearrangement joins TRBV27 to TRBJ1-2; tentatively, D is TRBD1 (5 bases). V gave up 5 bases and J gave up 7 bases, with 8 bases separating them. Germline V gene lookup returns CDR1 MNHEY and CDR2 SMNVEV (reference sequence). CDR3 length: 11 amino acids. The CDR3 here is CASSPGFGYTF. CDR3 nucleotide sequence: TGTGCCAGCAGTCCAGGGTTTGGCTACACCTTC.

The chain carries TRBV5-4 and TRBJ2-7, with TRBD1 identical over 8 bases. The CDR3 runs to 14 residues. V trimming: 4 bases; J trimming: 4 bases; junction bases outside the gene matches: 7. Germline-derived CDR1 and CDR2 are SGHNT and YYREEE (reference sequence). CDR3 DNA: TGTGCCAGCAGCACCATGGACAGGGCGTACGAGCAGTACTTC. Translated, it gives CASSTMDRAYEQYF.

The chain carries TRBV5-6 and TRBJ2-7, with no clear D. The CDR3 totals 14 residues. Trimming took off 0 bases at V and 1 base at J, with 8 bases between the two ends. In germline, CDR1 is SGHDT, CDR2 YYEEEE. The CDR3 nucleotides read TGTGCCAGCAGCTTGGGCGACGTATCCTACGAGCAGTACTTC. This encodes CASSLGDVSYEQYF. Based on the CDR3 plus reference TRBV5-6 and TRBJ2-7, the full variable domain is DAGVTQSPTHLIKTRGQQVTLRCSPKSGHDTVSWYQQALGQGPQFIFQYYEEEERQRGNFPDRFSGHQFPNYSSELNVNALLLGDSALYLCASSLGDVSYEQYFGPGTRLTVT.

This clone was seen a single time. This chain uses TRBV4-2 with TRBJ1-5, with D unclear. Trimming pared 4 bases from V and 11 bases from J, leaving 15 bases between. The CDR3 is 13 amino acids. Looked up from germline, CDR1 is LGHNA and CDR2 is YNFKEQ. The CDR3, as DNA: TGTGCCAGCAGCCTACCCGGTGGGATGTCCCAGCATTTT. It specifies CASSLPGGMSQHF.

The chain links TRBV29-1 to TRBJ1-1; 7 bases map to TRBD1. This CDR3 region has 18 residues. The V and J ends lost 0 bases and 4 bases, in that order; junction bases with no gene match: 17. Germline values: CDR1 SQVTM, CDR2 ANQGSEA. The CDR3 region has the DNA TGCAGCGTTGAAGACCGGAGCGGCGACAGGGTCTATAGCACTGAAGCTTTCTTT. This encodes CSVEDRSGDRVYSTEAFF.

The chain has TRBV13 and TRBJ1-2; D is possibly TRBD1 (6 bases). Deletions cut 5 bases from V and 0 bases from J, with 16 bases between. Germline-derived CDR1 and CDR2 are PRHDT and FYEKMQ (reference sequence). CDR3 length equals 16 residues. CDR3 sequence: CASSPAGTQANYGYTF. For the CDR3, the DNA is TGTGCCAGCAGCCCAGCCGGGACACAAGCTAACTATGGCTACACCTTC.

The gene calls are TRBV19 and TRBJ2-2, with D unclear. CDR1 and CDR2 from the germline V gene are LNHDA and SQIVND (reference sequence). Trimming left V 11 bases short and J 6 bases short, with 7 bases between. The CDR3 runs to 10 residues. The CDR3 is CASRAGELFF. CDR3 nucleotide sequence: TGTGCCTCCCGGGCCGGGGAGCTGTTTTTT.

The CDR3 bases are TGTGCCAGCAGTTACTCGATGATGGGGACCGGGGAGCTGTTTTTT. It yields the protein CASSYSMMGTGELFF. V and J are TRBV6-5 and TRBJ2-2, with no clear D. Germline CDR1 and CDR2: MNHEY and SVGAGI. The V and J ends lost 0 bases and 5 bases respectively, with 10 bases between them. The CDR3 is 15 amino acids.

This clone was seen only a few times. The J gene is TRBJ2-3, the V gene TRBV6-1; D is unclear. V gave up 11 bases and J gave up 3 bases, with 12 bases separating them. This CDR3 has 12 residues. The germline V gene encodes CDR1 MNHNS and CDR2 SASEGT. DNA for the CDR3: TGTGCCGGAGCATGGGGTACAGATACGCAGTATTTT. It yields the protein CAGAWGTDTQYF.

This sequence joins TRBV27 and TRBJ2-7, with D perhaps matching TRBD2 (5 bases). Per the germline V gene, CDR1 is MNHEY and CDR2 is SMNVEV (reference sequence). V was shortened by 5 bases and J by 4 bases, with 15 bases between the two germline ends. The CDR3 covers 14 residues. The CDR3 spells CASSPNGGLYEQYF. Here the CDR3 DNA reads TGTGCCAGCAGTCCGAATGGCGGGTTATACGAGCAGTACTTC.

V is TRBV5-5 and J is TRBJ2-7; D is possibly TRBD1 (6 bases). The CDR3 is made up of 15 amino acids. V was shortened by 2 bases and J by 2 bases, with 14 bases between the two germline ends. The germline V gene has CDR1 SGHKS and CDR2 YYEKEE (reference sequence). CDR3 nucleotide sequence: TGTGCCAGCAGCTTTTTCTCAGGGGATCCCTACGAGCAGTACTTC. This encodes CASSFFSGDPYEQYF.

This clone was seen once. The chain couples TRBV5-1 to TRBJ2-7, with D unresolved. The germline V gene encodes CDR1 SGHRS and CDR2 YFSETQ. The CDR3 is 14 amino acids. Trimming stripped 4 bases from V and 2 bases from J, with 13 bases between. The CDR3 protein is CASSPRPGPYEQYF. The CDR3 nucleotides read TGCGCCAGCAGCCCACGACCCGGTCCCTACGAGCAGTACTTC.

The chain links TRBV7-9 to TRBJ2-7; the D call may be TRBD1 or TRBD2 (5 bases each). V was trimmed by 2 bases and J by 3 bases, leaving 8 bases between them. Germline lookup yields CDR1 SEHNR and CDR2 FQNEAQ (reference sequence). The CDR3 extends over 13 amino acids. CDR3 DNA: TGTGCCAGCAGCTTATCGGGGCACTACGAGCAGTACTTC. Translation gives CASSLSGHYEQYF.

The chain joins TRBV2 to TRBJ2-7; the D is unclear. Trimming left V 7 bases short and J 2 bases short, with 6 bases between. Germline V lookup: CDR1 SNHLY, CDR2 FYNNEI. The CDR3 is made up of 11 amino acids. CDR3 loop: CASTETYEQYF. Written as DNA, the CDR3 is TGTGCCAGCACGGAAACCTACGAGCAGTACTTC.

This clone was detected only a few times. The rearrangement joins TRBV14 to TRBJ2-1, with D uncertain. Germline CDR1 and CDR2: SGHDN and FVKESK. This CDR3 is 17 amino acids long. The germline V and J ends were trimmed by 1 base and 4 bases, with 17 bases remaining between them. CDR3 region: CASSQVLRLSGYNEQFF. In nucleotides, the CDR3 is TGTGCCAGCAGCCAAGTTCTCAGGTTATCAGGATACAATGAGCAGTTCTTC.

The chain combines TRBV7-8 with TRBJ1-5; D is uncertain. Germline lookup yields CDR1 SGHVS and CDR2 FQNEAQ. The CDR3 has 13 amino acids. Trimming removed 2 bases from V and 7 bases from J, with 9 bases in between. The CDR3 region has the DNA TGTGCCAGCAGCTTAAATAATGGGCAGCCCCAGCATTTT. It translates to CASSLNNGQPQHF. Full variable domain (rest looked up from reference TRBV7-8 and TRBJ1-5): GAGVSQSPRYKVAKRGQDVALRCDPISGHVSLFWYQQALGQGPEFLTYFQNEAQLDKSGLPSDRFFAERPEGSVSTLKIQRTQQEDSAVYLCASSLNNGQPQHFGDGTRLSIL.